The rows below give T cell receptor beta chains drawn from one sample of a study of graft-versus-host responses after intestinal transplantation. Method: immunoSEQ multiplex PCR; TCRdb's copy keeps in-frame clones and lacks some. The top ten clones hold 0.95% to 1% of a sample with fewer than 30,000 clones, 70% to 90% of them seen once. The sample in question was PBMCs, obtained around 460 days after intestinal transplant. All receptors come from a human patient who received an intestinal transplant, so some T cells may come from the graft donor. Both conserved end residues are part of each CDR3. Fields, in order: D gene, V gene, CDR3 protein. D genes are given only for firm matches.

TRBD2,TRBV19,CASSIDPAGWNEQFF
TRBD1,TRBV27,CASSLYRGETQYF
TRBD2,TRBV2,CASSQGLAESTDTQYF
TRBD1,TRBV9,CASSVGRGPDEQFF
TRBD1,TRBV6-6,CASSVRQGRAGELFF
NA,TRBV28,CASSGGGLMNIQYF
TRBD2,TRBV6-5,CASRQAGGYYEQYF
NA,TRBV5-1,CASRSADPGSGQYF
TRBD1,TRBV29-1,CSVVSGGDYGYTF
TRBD2,TRBV11-2,CASSLTGTSGKDVTYEQYF
NA,TRBV5-1,CASFGGGLYQETQYF
TRBD2,TRBV19,CASSMASGLQETQYF
TRBD1,TRBV4-1,CASSQAGQGFMAEQFF
TRBD1,TRBV18,CASSPPATGAYEQYF
TRBD2,TRBV7-8,CASERGRASEGELFF
NA,TRBV7-9,CASSPSTGNTEAFF
NA,TRBV5-1,CASRIDGQSGDYEQYF
NA,TRBV7-3,CASSPRREPYNEQFF
TRBD2,TRBV18,CASSPPGLAAYEQYF
TRBD1,TRBV6-1,CASTSDRGSGNTIYF
NA,TRBV4-3,CASSQDTAKNIQYF
NA,TRBV5-1,CASSLDYGTTYGYTF
NA,TRBV30,CAWSVSRGPSSYNEQFF
NA,TRBV6-1,CASRVRGATEAFF
NA,TRBV6-1,CASSETIPGSYGYTF
TRBD1,TRBV6-5,CASSYSAGGSYEQYF
NA,TRBV28,CASNWSGRNTEAFF
TRBD2,TRBV7-8,CASSLDAGGPHEQFF
NA,TRBV11-2,CASSLDRGLPPEQYF
NA,TRBV28,CASSRRREAFF
NA,TRBV5-1,CASTQGASDTEAFF
NA,TRBV29-1,CSVALDSYEQYF
TRBD1,TRBV27,CASRRDRGFRTQYF
NA,TRBV6-4,CASSDWQGLFYEQYF
NA,TRBV7-9,CASSLAVGEKAHEQYF
NA,TRBV19,CASSRPATNTEAFF
TRBD1,TRBV14,CASSQDKAGGWNQPQHF
NA,TRBV7-7,CASASGDTQYF
NA,TRBV13,CASSLVGPPNPTDTQYF
NA,TRBV7-9,CASSLQGRDNQPQHF
NA,TRBV30,CAWSVRDHEQYF
NA,TRBV30,CAWILFSGAAFF
NA,TRBV6-5,CASSYSRGLDGELFF